This is a list of T cell receptor beta chains from one sample in a study of blood T cells in healthy people across ages. Each CDR3 protein is one row after TCRdb ran MiXCR on the 5' RACE reads. The sample records hundreds of thousands of distinct CDR3 sequences, more than 25% being singletons. What was sequenced was blood. Receptor source: a woman aged 80 or over in good health. The CDR3 runs from the conserved cysteine through the conserved F or W. The order of the fields is J gene, D gene, V gene, clone size, CDR3 DNA, CDR3 protein. D genes are given only for firm matches. Clone size appears in some rows only: once, few, many, or a class for an expanded clone.

>TRBJ2-7|NA|TRBV11-2|many
TGTGCCAGCAGCCACCGGGTCTCACGGGCGTACTTC
CASSHRVSRAYF
>TRBJ2-2|NA|TRBV7-9|NA
TGTGCCAGTCTGGATGGCTCGGTTAACACCGGGGAGCTGTTTTTT
CASLDGSVNTGELFF
>TRBJ2-6|TRBD1|TRBV18|many
TGTGCCAGCTCCCTCGGGACAGCCATAACCTCCTCTGGGGCCAACGTCCTGACTTTC
CASSLGTAITSSGANVLTF
>TRBJ2-5|NA|TRBV4-1|NA
TGCGCCAGCAGCCCGGTAGGGGATTGGGAGACCCAGTACTTC
CASSPVGDWETQYF
>TRBJ2-3|TRBD2|TRBV20-1|many
TGCAGTGCGGCTTTACCCGGCGGGGGGCGCACAGATACGCAGTATTTT
CSAALPGGGRTDTQYF
>TRBJ2-3|TRBD1|TRBV20-1|many
TGCAGTGCCACCGCTCCTGGACAGGGGTCGACGCAGTATTTT
CSATAPGQGSTQYF
>TRBJ2-5|NA|TRBV4-2|many
TGTGCCAGCAGCCAAGATACAGGGTCGGGAGAGACCCAGTACTTC
CASSQDTGSGETQYF
>TRBJ2-5|NA|TRBV7-2|many
TGTGCCAGCAGCCCCGTCTCCGGAACTGAGACCCAGTACTTC
CASSPVSGTETQYF
>TRBJ1-2|NA|TRBV7-2|many
TGTGCCAGCAGCTTCGACGGACAGTTCGGCTACACCTTC
CASSFDGQFGYTF
>TRBJ2-3|NA|TRBV30|few
TGTGCCTGTAATACAGGTGTTGGGTCAGATACGCAGTATTTT
CACNTGVGSDTQYF
>TRBJ2-1|NA|TRBV5-1|NA
TGCGCCAGCAGCTTGGCCTATTCAACAAGTGTCCTCCACAATGAGCAGTTCTTC
CASSLAYSTSVLHNEQFF
>TRBJ1-2|TRBD1|TRBV7-9|few
TGTGCCAGCAGCTTAGGTGGAACAGGGGGCGTTTATGGCTACACCTTC
CASSLGGTGGVYGYTF
>TRBJ1-2|NA|TRBV20-1|many
TGCAGTGCTAGAGATCGTTGGGCAGCTTATGGCTACACCTTC
CSARDRWAAYGYTF
>TRBJ2-1|NA|TRBV12-3/TRBV12-4|NA
TGTGCCAGCAGCTTCGACGGGTCCGATGAGCAGTTCTTC
CASSFDGSDEQFF
>TRBJ1-1|NA|TRBV7-2|many
TGTGCCAGCAGCTCGGGACAGAACACTGAAGCTTTCTTT
CASSSGQNTEAFF
>TRBJ1-1|NA|TRBV20-1|NA
TGCAGTGCTAGTAGGGGGTCTGAAGCTTTCTTT
CSASRGSEAFF
>TRBJ1-4|NA|TRBV7-2|few
TGTGCCAGCAGCTCAACCGGGACGCAGAATGAAAAACTGTTTTTT
CASSSTGTQNEKLFF
>TRBJ1-1|TRBD1|TRBV7-2|few
TGTGCCAGCAGCAAACAGGGGGCAATCCAAGGCGCTGAAGCTTTCTTT
CASSKQGAIQGAEAFF
>TRBJ2-3|NA|TRBV6-2/TRBV6-3|many
TGTGCCAGCAACCGACCGGGACCACCCACAGATACGCAGTATTTT
CASNRPGPPTDTQYF
>TRBJ1-1|TRBD1|TRBV7-2|many
TGTGCCAGCAGGTTGGACAGGGCTCAGGCTGAAGCTTTCTTT
CASRLDRAQAEAFF
>TRBJ2-3|TRBD2|TRBV4-1|few
TGCGCCAGCAGCCACCCCCGGGAGGGAGACCTAAGCACAGATACGCAGTATTTT
CASSHPREGDLSTDTQYF
>TRBJ1-4|NA|TRBV4-3|many
TGCGCCAGCAGCCAAGATTCGGGCAGGGGATACGAAAAACTGTTTTTT
CASSQDSGRGYEKLFF
>TRBJ1-6|NA|TRBV6-5|many
TGTGCCAGCCGTACTGTTCAACTTTATAATTCACCCCTCCACTTT
CASRTVQLYNSPLHF
>TRBJ2-7|NA|TRBV11-2|few
TGTGCCAGCAACCCTTCCTCCGGGACAGGGAAGCGGGGGCACGAGCAGTACTTC
CASNPSSGTGKRGHEQYF
>TRBJ1-1|NA|TRBV7-2|NA
TGTGCCAGCAGTACGGGTGGGGAGAACACTGAAGCTTTCTTT
CASSTGGENTEAFF
>TRBJ2-3|NA|TRBV12-3/TRBV12-4|NA
TGTGCCAGTGGGGTTCAGCGGGTGAGCGCAGATACGCAGTATTTT
CASGVQRVSADTQYF
>TRBJ1-6|NA|TRBV7-9|NA
TGTGCCAGCAGCCCCGATTGGTCCTCCTATAATTCACCCCTCCACTTT
CASSPDWSSYNSPLHF
>TRBJ1-1|NA|TRBV9|NA
TGTGCCAGCAGCGTAGGCGGCAGGGTGGGCACTGAAGCTTTCTTT
CASSVGGRVGTEAFF
>TRBJ2-3|TRBD2|TRBV7-2|many
TGTGCCAGCAGCCCAACGGGGGGGGATACGCAGTATTTT
CASSPTGGDTQYF
>TRBJ2-5|NA|TRBV18|many
TGTGCCAGCTCACCACAGCAGGGAAGGGAGACCCAGTACTTC
CASSPQQGRETQYF
>TRBJ2-2|NA|TRBV19|once
TGTGCCAGTATAAGGCATCTCACCGGGGAGCTGTTTTTT
CASIRHLTGELFF
>TRBJ1-3|TRBD1|TRBV3-1|NA
TGTGCCAGCAGCCAACAACCGGGGACAGAAAACACCATATATTTT
CASSQQPGTENTIYF
>TRBJ2-5|NA|TRBV28|few
TGTGCCAGCAGTTTTATAGGACTGCCACGGGAGACCCAGTACTTC
CASSFIGLPRETQYF
>TRBJ2-1|TRBD2|TRBV9|many
TGTGCCAGCAGCGTACTCGCGGGGGTGGGCAATGAGCAGTTCTTC
CASSVLAGVGNEQFF
>TRBJ2-4|NA|TRBV6-2/TRBV6-3|many
TGTGCCAGCAGCCCTGGGGAATTTGGCAAAAACATTCAGTACTTC
CASSPGEFGKNIQYF
>TRBJ1-4|NA|TRBV2|NA
TGTGCCAGCAGTGAACAGGGGAGAAAACTGTTTTTT
CASSEQGRKLFF
>TRBJ2-7|TRBD1|TRBV23-1|many
TGCGCCAGCAGGGGACAGCCACACGAGCAGTACTTC
CASRGQPHEQYF
>TRBJ1-5|NA|TRBV9|NA
TGTGCCAGCAGCCCCGGGGGTGGGAGATTTAGCAATCAGCCCCAGCATTTT
CASSPGGGRFSNQPQHF
>TRBJ2-3|TRBD1|TRBV24-1|few
TGTGCCACCAGGCTCACAGGGGGCCCAGATACGCAGTATTTT
CATRLTGGPDTQYF
>TRBJ1-2|NA|TRBV6-2/TRBV6-3|NA
TGTGCCAGCAGTTACTCGAAAACCCGGGGGCGAATAGGTGGCTACACCTTC
CASSYSKTRGRIGGYTF
>TRBJ2-6|NA|TRBV7-8|NA
TGTGCCAGCAGCTCCCCCGCCGGGGTCTCAGGGGCCAACGTCCTGACTTTC
CASSSPAGVSGANVLTF